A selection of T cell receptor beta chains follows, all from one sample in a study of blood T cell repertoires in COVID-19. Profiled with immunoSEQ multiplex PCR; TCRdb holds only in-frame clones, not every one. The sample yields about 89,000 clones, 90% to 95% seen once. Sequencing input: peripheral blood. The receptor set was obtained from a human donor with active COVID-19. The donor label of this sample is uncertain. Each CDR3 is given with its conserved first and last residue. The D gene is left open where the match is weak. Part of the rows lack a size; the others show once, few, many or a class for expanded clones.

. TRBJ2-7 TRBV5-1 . TGCGCCAGCAGACCCCTGACTAGCTCCTACGAGCAGTACTTC CASRPLTSSYEQYF
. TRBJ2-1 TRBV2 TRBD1 TGTGCCAGCAGCAGACAGGGATTAGATGAGCAGTTCTTC CASSRQGLDEQFF
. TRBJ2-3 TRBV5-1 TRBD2 TGCGCCAGCAGCTTGGGGACTAGCGGGGGGGCCGGTGCAGATACGCAGTATTTT CASSLGTSGGAGADTQYF
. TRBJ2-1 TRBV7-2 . TGTGCCAGCAGCCGTGGAGGGACGGGCTACAATGAGCAGTTCTTC CASSRGGTGYNEQFF
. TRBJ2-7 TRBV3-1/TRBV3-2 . TGTGCCAGCAGCACGGTACCCCATTCGGGAGAGCAGTACTTC CASSTVPHSGEQYF
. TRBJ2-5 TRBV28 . TGTGCCAGCAGTTTACAGGGAGGGGGAGGGAGGAAGACCCAGTACTTC CASSLQGGGGRKTQYF
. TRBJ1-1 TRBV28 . TGTGCCACCAGGACCGGGGAAGGTGAAGCTTTCTTT CATRTGEGEAFF
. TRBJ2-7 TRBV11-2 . TGTGCCAGCAGCTTACAAGGGGTTCGGACCTACGAGCAGTACTTC CASSLQGVRTYEQYF
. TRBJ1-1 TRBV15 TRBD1 TGTGCCACCAGCAGAGGGGACAGGATTCAATCCGAAGCTTTCTTT CATSRGDRIQSEAFF
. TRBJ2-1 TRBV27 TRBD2 TGTGCCAGCAGCCAAATCGCGGGACTAGCACCCAATGAGCAGTTCTTC CASSQIAGLAPNEQFF
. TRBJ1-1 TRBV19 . TGTGCCAGTAGCGACAACACCCCTATGAACACTGAAGCTTTCTTT CASSDNTPMNTEAFF
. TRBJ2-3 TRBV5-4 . TGTGCCAGCAGCTTGAGGGCTCCCACCGCGGGTACGCAGTATTTT CASSLRAPTAGTQYF
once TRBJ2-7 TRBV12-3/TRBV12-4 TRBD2 TGTGCCAGCAGTATCTCGGGAGGTGTGCAGTACTTC CASSISGGVQYF
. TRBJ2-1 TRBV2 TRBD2 TGTGCCAGCAGTGGACTAGCGGGGGGAGGTGAGCAGTTCTTC CASSGLAGGGEQFF
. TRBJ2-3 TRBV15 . TGTGCCACCAGCAGAGATAAGGGGCGACTGGGTACGCAGTATTTT CATSRDKGRLGTQYF
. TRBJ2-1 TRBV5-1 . TGCGCCAGCAGTAACCCGGGTAATGAGCAGTTCTTC CASSNPGNEQFF
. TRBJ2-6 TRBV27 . TGTGCCAGCAGTTCCTTCTCCTCTGGGGCCAACGTCCTGACTTTC CASSSFSSGANVLTF
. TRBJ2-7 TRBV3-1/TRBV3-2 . TGTGCCAGCAGCCCCTCTGCCTACGAGCAGTACTTC CASSPSAYEQYF
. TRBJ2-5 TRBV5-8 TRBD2 TGTGCCAGCAGCTTGGCCGGCCTAGCGGGAGAGACCCAGTACTTC CASSLAGLAGETQYF
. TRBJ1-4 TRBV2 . TGTGCCAGCAGTGGGGGAATGGGAGCAACTAATGAAAAACTGTTTTTT CASSGGMGATNEKLFF
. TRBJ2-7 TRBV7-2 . TGTGCCAGCAGCCCCGCGGGCTCCTACGAGCAGTACTTC CASSPAGSYEQYF
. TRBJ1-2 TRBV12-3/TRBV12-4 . TGTGCCAGCAGTTTAGGGTTGGAGGGCTACACCTTC CASSLGLEGYTF
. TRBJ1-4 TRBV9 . TGTGCCAGCAGCGTAGGGGAAGGGGTCAATGAAAAACTGTTTTTT CASSVGEGVNEKLFF
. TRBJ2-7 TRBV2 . TGTGCCAGCAGTGAGGGAGACAAACGGCTCGAGCAGTACTTC CASSEGDKRLEQYF
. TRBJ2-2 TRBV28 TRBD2 TGTGCCAGCTCCACCGTAAGACTAGCGGGAGGTTGGAACACCGGGGAGCTGTTTTTT CASSTVRLAGGWNTGELFF
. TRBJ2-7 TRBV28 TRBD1 TGTGCCAGCAGGACGGGACAGGGCTACGACGAGCAGTACTTC CASRTGQGYDEQYF
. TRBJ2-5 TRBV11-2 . TGTGCCAGCAGCTCCGACAGCCACCTTGGGACCCAGTACTTC CASSSDSHLGTQYF
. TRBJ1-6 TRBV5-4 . TGTGCCAGCAGCCCGGACCGGGACATCGTTTCACCCCTCCACTTT CASSPDRDIVSPLHF
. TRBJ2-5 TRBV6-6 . TGTGCCAGCAGTATCAGCCAAGAGACCCAGTACTTC CASSISQETQYF
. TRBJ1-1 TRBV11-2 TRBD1 TGTGCCAGCAGCTTAGACCTCCCTGCAGGGGGGAACACTGAAGCTTTCTTT CASSLDLPAGGNTEAFF